Shown below are 21 T cell receptor beta chains from a single sample sequenced in a study of a mutant IDH1 vaccine in newly diagnosed glioma. Sample time point: week 5, during vaccination. Each vaccine dose was 300 ug of mutant IDH1 20-mer peptide, with topical imiquimod. Only in-frame clones appear in the TCRdb table, and some are missing; sequencing was by immunoSEQ multiplex PCR. The sample records 75,000 to 80,000 clones, roughly 90% being singletons. These TCRs are of unknown antigen specificity. The source was PBMCs, collected from a glioma patient whose treatment included an IDH1 peptide vaccine. Source of these receptors: a woman aged 45 to 65 with glioma.

The chain couples TRBV5-6 to TRBJ2-2, with D unclear. Germline-derived CDR1 and CDR2 are SGHDT and YYEEEE. The CDR3 length is 15 residues. Deletions cut 3 bases from V and 5 bases from J, with 14 bases between. CDR3 loop: CASSWNWGRTGELFF. DNA of the CDR3: TGTGCCAGCAGCTGGAATTGGGGTAGGACCGGGGAGCTGTTTTTT.

Only a few counts were recorded for this clone. The genes are TRBV4-1 and TRBJ1-1; possible D gene TRBD1, 6 bases. The CDR3 loop spans 15 amino acids. With 0 bases removed from V and 4 bases from J, the gap between germline ends came to 12 bases. Germline-derived CDR1 and CDR2 are MGHRA and YSYEKL. The CDR3 loop reads CASSQDDRRSTEAFF. The DNA of the CDR3 is TGCGCCAGCAGCCAAGACGACAGGAGGAGCACTGAAGCTTTCTTT.

A word on this clone: Other DNA sequences in this specimen translate into the identical CDR3. This chain links TRBV20-1 with TRBJ1-3; TRBD1 aligns across 8 bases. Germline CDR1 DFQATT, CDR2 SNEGSKA (reference sequence). V trimming: 5 bases; J trimming: 7 bases; junction bases outside the gene matches: 1. This CDR3 region has 11 residues. DNA of the CDR3: TGCAGTGCTTACAGGGGGAACACCATATATTTT. Translating gives CSAYRGNTIYF.

The chain combines TRBV6-1 with TRBJ1-4; D is perhaps TRBD1 (5 bases). The CDR3 extends over 12 amino acids. V was pared by 6 bases and J by 3 bases, with 5 bases between. Germline CDR1 MNHNS, CDR2 SASEGT. The CDR3 reads CASRTANEKLFF. In DNA, the CDR3 is TGTGCCAGCAGGACAGCTAATGAAAAACTGTTTTTT.

V and J are TRBV5-4 and TRBJ1-4, with 7 bases fitting TRBD1. This CDR3 contains 14 residues. The trim removed 0 bases at V and 8 bases at J, leaving 4 bases unmatched. Germline V gene data show CDR1 as SGHNT and CDR2 as YYREEE (reference sequence). The DNA for the CDR3 is TGTGCCAGCAGCTTGGTCCAGGGGGACGAAAAACTGTTTTTT. Its protein is CASSLVQGDEKLFF.

The chain has TRBV4-1 and TRBJ2-3; 9 bases match TRBD2. This CDR3 comprises 17 residues. The germline gives CDR1 MGHRA, CDR2 YSYEKL. Unmatched junction bases numbered 11, after V lost 3 bases and J lost 4 bases. As DNA, the CDR3 is TGCGCCAGCAGCCACCTGACTGGGCGGGAGGGTGCAGATACGCAGTATTTT. Translation: CASSHLTGREGADTQYF.

The chain carries TRBV6-5 and TRBJ2-5; TRBD1 aligns across 8 bases. V shed 0 bases and J 3 bases; nucleotides not matched to a gene: 3. The germline V gene has CDR1 MNHEY and CDR2 SVGAGI. This CDR3 is built from 15 residues. The CDR3 DNA sequence: TGTGCCAGCAGTTACTCGACAGGGGTGAAAGAGACCCAGTACTTC. This sequence encodes CASSYSTGVKETQYF.

The chain links TRBV2 to TRBJ2-2; possible D gene TRBD1, 5 bases. The V gene lost 5 bases and the J gene lost 4 bases, with 11 bases spanning the gap. CDR1 SNHLY and CDR2 FYNNEI come from the germline V gene. The length of the CDR3 is 14 residues. DNA for the CDR3: TGTGCCAGCAGTCCTGACAGTGTCACCGGGGAGCTGTTTTTT. Amino acid sequence: CASSPDSVTGELFF.

The chain is built from TRBV29-1 and TRBJ1-4; no reliable D call. The CDR3 loop spans 11 amino acids. Germline CDR1 SQVTM, CDR2 ANQGSEA. Trimming stripped 4 bases from V and 6 bases from J, with 6 bases between. The CDR3 DNA follows: TGCAGCGTTGGGGAAGATGAAAAACTGTTTTTT. Its protein is CSVGEDEKLFF.

This clone was found a few times. CDR3 sequence: CASSQATGPLNTEAFF. The CDR3 DNA reads TGTGCCAGCAGCCAAGCCACAGGACCCTTGAACACTGAAGCTTTCTTT. The chain combines TRBV4-2 with TRBJ1-1, with D possibly being TRBD1 (5 bases). Germline V lookup: CDR1 LGHNA, CDR2 YNFKEQ. The CDR3 has 16 amino acids. Deletions cut 1 base from V and 0 bases from J, with 12 bases between.

The J gene is TRBJ2-1, the V gene TRBV12-5; D remains unclear. The V end was cut by 0 bases, the J end by 12 bases, with 12 bases between. The V gene's germline CDR1 is LGHNT and CDR2 FRNRAP. CDR3 length equals 13 residues. DNA of the CDR3: TGTGCTAGTGGTTTGGTGGGTGAGGCGAGGCAGTTCTTC. This encodes CASGLVGEARQFF. The whole variable domain, filled in from reference TRBV12-5 and TRBJ2-1, reads DARVTQTPRHKVTEMGQEVTMRCQPILGHNTVFWYRQTMMQGLELLAYFRNRAPLDDSGMPKDRFSAEMPDATLATLKIQPSEPRDSAVYFCASGLVGEARQFFGPGTRLTVL.

This chain uses TRBV2 with TRBJ2-1; perhaps TRBD2 as D (6 bases). The CDR3 extends over 11 amino acids. The V end lost 6 bases, the J end lost 14 bases, and 14 bases lay between the germline ends. Germline-derived CDR1 and CDR2 are SNHLY and FYNNEI. CDR3 region: CASRGGLVEFF. The DNA of the CDR3 is TGTGCCAGCAGGGGGGGACTGGTGGAGTTCTTC.

V and J are TRBV11-2 and TRBJ2-7; 10 bases are a match to TRBD2. The V segment lost 3 bases and the J segment 3 bases; nucleotides outside the gene matches: 5. Germline V gene sequence: CDR1 SGHAT, CDR2 FQNNGV. The CDR3 extends over 15 amino acids. CDR3 sequence: CASSFLTSGNYEQYF. The CDR3 bases are TGTGCCAGCAGCTTTTTAACTAGCGGGAACTACGAGCAGTACTTC.

This clone was recorded once. V and J are TRBV11-3 and TRBJ1-1; D remains unclear. CDR1 and CDR2 from the germline V gene are SGHNT and YENEEA. This CDR3 region has 13 residues. V lost 5 bases, J lost 3 bases, and 10 bases lay in between. This CDR3 is CASSLSGDTEAFF. The CDR3 nucleotides read TGTGCCAGCAGCCTAAGCGGGGACACTGAAGCTTTCTTT. The full variable domain, in which reference TRBV11-3 and TRBJ1-1 provide the parts outside the CDR3, is EAGVVQSPRYKIIEKKQPVAFWCNPISGHNTLYWYLQNLGQGPELLIRYENEEAVDDSQLPKDRFSAERLKGVDSTLKIQPAELGDSAVYLCASSLSGDTEAFFGQGTRLTVV.

The V and J genes are TRBV28 and TRBJ2-3; D gene ambiguous. CDR1 is MDHEN, CDR2 SYDVKM, per germline. The CDR3 extends over 14 amino acids. Deletions cut 3 bases from V and 0 bases from J, with 7 bases between. CDR3 coding DNA: TGTGCCAGCAGTTTCGACTTTAGCACAGATACGCAGTATTTT. This gives the protein CASSFDFSTDTQYF.

The chain links TRBV9 to TRBJ2-5; D is perhaps TRBD1 or TRBD2 (5 bases each). Trimming cost V 0 bases and J 2 bases, with 14 bases left between them. The CDR3 extends over 16 amino acids. Germline CDR1 and CDR2: SGDLS and YYNGEE. CDR3 amino acids: CASSVGDALLQETQYF. CDR3 nucleotides: TGTGCCAGCAGCGTAGGGGACGCCTTACTTCAAGAGACCCAGTACTTC.

This rearrangement joins TRBV9 to TRBJ1-2, with no clear D. This CDR3 region has 13 residues. From germline, CDR1 is SGDLS and CDR2 YYNGEE. V was shortened by 4 bases and J by 7 bases, with 14 bases between the two germline ends. The CDR3 is CASSREGGGGYTF. The CDR3 nucleotides read TGTGCCAGCAGCCGCGAGGGTGGCGGTGGCTACACCTTC.

The CDR3 region is CASSLAGASTEAFF. In DNA form, the CDR3 reads TGCGCCAGCAGCTTGGCCGGGGCTAGCACTGAAGCTTTCTTT. The rearrangement links TRBV5-1 to TRBJ1-1; possible D gene TRBD1, 5 bases. Germline-derived CDR1 and CDR2 are SGHRS and YFSETQ. There are 14 residues in the CDR3. The ends were cut back, 0 bases at V and 4 bases at J, with 10 bases in the middle.

The rearrangement uses TRBV28 and TRBJ1-4; D is uncertain. CDR1 MDHEN and CDR2 SYDVKM come from the germline V gene. V dropped 3 bases and J dropped 4 bases, with 15 bases sitting between them. CDR3 length: 16 amino acids. The CDR3 spells CASSFGVALGNEKLFF. CDR3 DNA sequence: TGTGCCAGCAGTTTTGGGGTTGCTTTGGGTAATGAAAAACTGTTTTTT.

V gene TRBV2 combines with J gene TRBJ2-7; possible D gene TRBD1, 5 bases. The germline gives CDR1 SNHLY, CDR2 FYNNEI. Trimming shortened V by 8 bases and J by 0 bases, and 14 bases separated the two germline ends. This CDR3 spans 14 amino acids. CDR3 sequence reads: CASEEQGYSYEQYF. The DNA of the CDR3 is TGTGCCAGCGAGGAGCAGGGATACTCCTACGAGCAGTACTTC.

The chain joins TRBV7-9 to TRBJ1-1, with D maybe TRBD1 (6 bases). This CDR3 is built from 15 residues. V was trimmed by 6 bases and J by 1 base, leaving 15 bases between them. The germline gives CDR1 SEHNR, CDR2 FQNEAQ (reference sequence). In DNA form, the CDR3 reads TGTGCCAGCAGTCCCGAGGGGGTGACGAACACTGAAGCTTTCTTT. This codes for CASSPEGVTNTEAFF.